This is a list of T cell receptor beta chains from one sample in a study of T cells in Graves' hyperthyroidism and ophthalmopathy. Via MiXCR, TCRdb re-called the multiplex PCR reads, giving one row per CDR3 protein. The sample lists hundreds of thousands of distinct CDR3 sequences, around 15% occurring once. Sequencing was performed on blood. The receptors derive from a woman between 18 and 30 years old with Graves' hyperthyroidism. CDR3s include the opening cysteine and the closing phenylalanine or tryptophan. D genes are given only for firm matches. Expanded clones are given a class, and other clones once, few, many or no size at all.

many TRBJ1-5 TRBV7-9 - CASSPQGRQPQHF TGTGCCAGCAGCCCCCAGGGGAGACAGCCCCAGCATTTT
- TRBJ1-5 TRBV19 - CASKAVGGINNQPQHF TGTGCCAGTAAGGCTGTGGGAGGGATCAACAATCAGCCCCAGCATTTT
many TRBJ2-7 TRBV2 TRBD2 CASRGLAGATYEQYF TGTGCCAGCAGAGGACTAGCGGGAGCCACCTACGAGCAGTACTTC
- TRBJ1-5 TRBV20-1 TRBD1 CSARDSQGRQPQHF TGCAGTGCTAGAGACTCACAGGGGCGCCAGCCCCAGCATTTT
many TRBJ2-7 TRBV3-1 - CASSQVLTGGNEQYF TGTGCCAGCAGCCAAGTTCTAACGGGCGGTAACGAGCAGTACTTC
many TRBJ2-5 TRBV6-1 - CASSPSGTTETQYF TGTGCCAGCAGTCCCTCCGGGACGACGGAGACCCAGTACTTC
many TRBJ2-3 TRBV7-2 - CASSLRMVGGPTDTQYF TGTGCCAGCAGCTTACGGATGGTTGGGGGCCCCACAGATACGCAGTATTTT
many TRBJ2-7 TRBV13 TRBD2 CASSYGTSDEQYF TGTGCCAGCAGCTACGGGACTAGCGACGAGCAGTACTTC
many TRBJ2-7 TRBV4-1 TRBD1 CASSSSGTGGSEQYF TGCGCCAGCAGTTCCTCCGGGACAGGGGGCTCCGAGCAGTACTTC
many TRBJ2-1 TRBV20-1 TRBD2 CSGGAGASYNEQFF TGCAGTGGAGGAGCGGGGGCCAGCTACAATGAGCAGTTCTTC
many TRBJ2-1 TRBV29-1 - CSVGSMYNEQFF TGCAGCGTTGGGTCGATGTACAATGAGCAGTTCTTC
- TRBJ2-7 TRBV6-2/TRBV6-3 TRBD2 CASSQTSGVDEQYF TGTGCCAGCAGTCAGACTAGCGGAGTGGACGAGCAGTACTTC
many TRBJ2-3 TRBV20-1 TRBD2 CSARVGLAGGVYSTDTQYF TGCAGTGCTAGAGTAGGCCTAGCGGGAGGAGTATATAGCACAGATACGCAGTATTTT
many TRBJ1-2 TRBV2 - CASTEGLTPRLGYGYTF TGTGCCAGCACCGAGGGATTGACACCTAGATTGGGATATGGCTACACCTTC
- TRBJ2-6 TRBV19 - CASSMRGRGANVLTF TGTGCCAGTAGTATGAGAGGGCGCGGGGCCAACGTCCTGACTTTC
many TRBJ2-5 TRBV20-1 TRBD2 CSARGPGTSASQETQYF TGCAGTGCTAGAGGCCCCGGGACTAGCGCTTCGCAAGAGACCCAGTACTTC
- TRBJ2-7 TRBV19 TRBD2 CASSWTSGVHYEQYF TGTGCCAGTAGTTGGACTAGCGGGGTACACTACGAGCAGTACTTC
many TRBJ1-5 TRBV6-1 - CASSYSGGRGNQPQHF TGTGCCAGCAGTTATAGTGGGGGCAGAGGCAATCAGCCCCAGCATTTT
many TRBJ2-7 TRBV7-9 - CASSPPGVGYYEQYF TGTGCCAGCAGCCCTCCAGGGGTTGGGTACTACGAGCAGTACTTC
many TRBJ1-2 TRBV6-6 - CASSYGNGLYGYTF TGTGCCAGCAGTTACGGGAATGGACTCTATGGCTACACCTTC
many TRBJ2-7 TRBV6-1 TRBD2 CASNAGEREVEEQYF TGTGCCAGCAATGCCGGTGAGCGGGAGGTCGAGGAGCAGTACTTC
few TRBJ2-3 TRBV2 - CASSDGGLVDTQYF TGTGCCAGCAGTGATGGGGGACTGGTAGATACGCAGTATTTT
- TRBJ2-7 TRBV29-1 TRBD2 CSVAGLAEKPYEQYF TGCAGCGTGGCGGGACTAGCGGAAAAACCCTACGAGCAGTACTTC
- TRBJ2-1 TRBV11-2 - CAGARDRDNEQFF TGTGCCGGGGCCCGAGACAGAGACAATGAGCAGTTCTTC
many TRBJ1-2 TRBV6-1 - CASSPGGFYGYTF TGTGCCAGCTCACCGGGCGGGTTCTATGGCTACACCTTC
many TRBJ2-7 TRBV20-1 - CSARDSRTDIHEQYF TGCAGTGCTAGAGATTCGAGGACCGATATCCACGAGCAGTACTTC
many TRBJ2-1 TRBV7-3 TRBD2 CASSLTAERGQFF TGTGCCAGCAGCTTAACAGCGGAGCGGGGGCAGTTCTTC
many TRBJ2-1 TRBV29-1 TRBD2 CSVDMAGGSYNEQFF TGCAGCGTTGATATGGCGGGGGGGTCCTACAATGAGCAGTTCTTC
many TRBJ2-2 TRBV6-1 - CASSFLVKPITTGELFF TGTGCCAGCAGTTTTTTAGTTAAGCCTATTACGACCGGGGAGCTGTTTTTT
many TRBJ1-6 TRBV28 TRBD1 CASSPRTGGNSPLHF TGTGCCAGCAGCCCCCGGACAGGGGGGAATTCACCCCTCCACTTT
- TRBJ2-7 TRBV6-2/TRBV6-3 - CASSTGSAMSLPADEQYF TGTGCCAGCAGCACAGGGTCAGCGATGAGTCTCCCCGCCGACGAGCAGTACTTC
few TRBJ2-2 TRBV7-3 TRBD2 CASSPGTSLPELFF TGTGCCAGCAGCCCCGGGACTAGTCTCCCGGAGCTGTTTTTT
- TRBJ2-1 TRBV9 TRBD2 CASSNPGGTTYNEQFF TGTGCCAGCAGCAACCCGGGGGGTACCACCTACAATGAGCAGTTCTTC
- TRBJ1-2 TRBV7-3 - CASSLDSDYGYTF TGTGCCAGCAGCTTGGACAGCGACTATGGCTACACCTTC
once TRBJ1-4 TRBV11-2 TRBD1 CASSQRTGENGEKLFF TGTGCCAGCAGCCAACGGACAGGGGAGAATGGTGAAAAACTGTTTTTT
many TRBJ2-7 TRBV6-2/TRBV6-3 TRBD2 CASSYFGSSGRYEQYF TGTGCCAGCAGTTACTTCGGAAGTAGCGGGAGGTACGAGCAGTACTTC
many TRBJ2-3 TRBV6-2/TRBV6-3 TRBD2 CASSYRRLAGTDTQYF TGTGCCAGCAGTTACCGACGTCTAGCGGGCACAGATACGCAGTATTTT
many TRBJ1-1 TRBV3-1 - CASSQVGPLNTEAFF TGTGCCAGCAGCCAAGTGGGGCCGCTGAACACTGAAGCTTTCTTT
many TRBJ2-1 TRBV5-1 - CASSPPGQSHEQFF TGCGCCAGCAGCCCCCCCGGCCAATCCCATGAGCAGTTCTTC
- TRBJ2-3 TRBV20-1 - CSAEDFGTASTDTQYF TGCAGTGCTGAGGATTTTGGGACGGCTAGCACAGATACGCAGTATTTT
few TRBJ1-5 TRBV5-1 - CASSLVPSGDSNQPQHF TGCGCCAGCAGCTTGGTTCCCTCAGGGGATAGCAATCAGCCCCAGCATTTT
many TRBJ2-5 TRBV20-1 - CSARDLGGQETQYF TGCAGTGCTAGAGATCTAGGGGGCCAAGAGACCCAGTACTTC
few TRBJ2-2 TRBV6-5 TRBD1 CASSTRQGASFGELFF TGTGCCAGCAGTACACGACAGGGGGCGTCTTTCGGGGAGCTGTTTTTT
few TRBJ1-2 TRBV20-1 - CSATTNEGRYYGYTF TGCAGTGCTACCACGAATGAGGGACGGTACTATGGCTACACCTTC
- TRBJ2-1 TRBV3-1 TRBD2 CASSQERSGRGVNEQFF TGTGCCAGCAGCCAAGAGCGGAGCGGGAGGGGGGTCAATGAGCAGTTCTTC
few TRBJ1-1 TRBV4-1 - CASSHLGGTEAFF TGCGCCAGCAGCCATTTAGGCGGCACTGAAGCTTTCTTT
few TRBJ2-5 TRBV12-3/TRBV12-4 - CASSPRGGPGGTQYF TGTGCCAGCAGCCCCCGCGGAGGGCCCGGGGGGACCCAGTACTTC
many TRBJ2-1 TRBV2 - CASSYSEGRQFF TGTGCCAGCAGTTATTCTGAGGGTCGGCAATTCTTC
- TRBJ1-1 TRBV24-1 - CATSDSRKEGGAGAEAFF TGTGCCACCAGTGATTCTCGTAAAGAGGGGGGGGCGGGCGCTGAAGCTTTCTTT
few TRBJ2-7 TRBV20-1 - CSARDPWEPQPEQYF TGCAGTGCTAGAGATCCCTGGGAACCCCAACCTGAGCAGTACTTC
few TRBJ2-7 TRBV5-8 - CASFLGTGEQYF TGTGCCAGCTTCCTCGGAACGGGGGAGCAGTACTTC
few TRBJ2-3 TRBV30 - CAWSPGGWGTDTQYF TGTGCCTGGAGTCCCGGCGGATGGGGCACAGATACGCAGTATTTT